One T cell receptor beta chain is described in this entry. This record comes from a study of technical replicates of blood from several donors. The method was immunoSEQ multiplex PCR; TCRdb's version includes in-frame clones alone and lacks a portion of them. The data show under 65,000 clones, 70% to 90% seen once. This CDR3 has 14 residues. V lost 8 bases and J lost 7, with 23 bases in between. Germline V gives CDR1 GTSNPN, CDR2 SVGIG (reference sequence). The gene calls are TRBV30 and TRBJ2-5, with a tentative D call TRBD2 (5 bases). Sequencing used PBMCs. This receptor was taken from a human donor in good health. Some clones in this sample may be carry-over from other donors' samples. CDR3 nucleotides: TGTGCCCTCGAGGCGCGCCCGGGTGGAGGGACCCAGTACTTC. Encoded protein: CALEARPGGGTQYF.